This TCR beta chain originates from a study of long-term antiretroviral therapy in people with HIV (dated by TCRdb to 2021 to 2024). For context, the study as a whole: Collection of the earliest samples took place about a decade ahead of the 2015 WHO recommendation for immediate ART, at a time when ART was typically delayed until CD4 counts fell. A retrospective serial study tested whether ART initiation and durable HIV suppression were associated with changes in peripheral blood TRB repertoire composition and diversity. The cohort contributed under 200 cryopreserved PBMC samples from about 29 adults with confirmed HIV infection, collected serially over a mean of approximately six years (range 1-12). Of the roughly 32 participants with HIV, approximately twelve were female. No cross-contamination during QIAcube processing was seen in test extractions of a monoclonal T-cell line run alongside 25 to 35 polyclonal samples.

To be included, a participant needed at least one PBMC sample from before ART initiation plus at least two post-ART samples. All participants with HIV were treated in the United States of America. Before DNA extraction, cryopreserved samples of about 0.95-10 million PBMC were thawed and washed. At the time of the earliest PBMC sample, participants with HIV were aged between roughly 23 and 60 years. Each participant contributed PBMC samples from 1-4 timepoints before ART initiation and 2-8 timepoints after ART initiation, with a median of 7 samples. Serial HIV viral load, CD4+ T-cell count, ART history and demographic data were obtained for every participant. A Qiagen kit on a QIAcube was used to extract genomic DNA from unsorted PBMC, with samples processed in batches of 12. About this clone itself: Its cognate antigen has yet to be identified. Per-base qualities were not stored, and no clone one base away is much larger.

Broader findings and caveats from the paper: Because pre-ART samples had limited cell numbers, profiling was done on unsorted PBMC rather than on sorted CD4+ and CD8+ T cells. Samples dated from about 2004 to 2017, and the ART regimens used may be less effective than current ones. ART initiation was associated with a significant increase in TRB diversity, but diversity stayed significantly below transplant donor controls even after long-term ART. Because PBMC availability was limited, only the TCR beta chain was sequenced, with no alpha chain pairing. Expanded TRB clones identified before ART initiation dominated the repertoire at all time points, although this dominance fluctuated and declined in many PLHIV after ART. Inferences about post-ART repertoire changes are limited because no data were available on ART adherence, viral resistance or therapy changes. CDR3 length ranges in HIV repertoires were narrower than in controls, and network structure suggested an antigen-experienced repertoire with only a slight naive shift after ART.

The V and J ends are trimmed by 7 bases and 0 bases, leaving 13 bases between them. The CDR3 runs 15 residues from the cysteine to the phenylalanine. Left in the record is the CDR3 DNA by itself, 45 bases read in frame from the first base. The germline V gene (reference sequence) yields LNHDA for CDR1 and SQIVND for CDR2. Sequencing of the TRB variable region was done with the immunoSEQ hsTCRB v3.0 assay at survey level resolution. A depth of about 40,000-50,000 T-cell genomes per sample was targeted for TRB sequencing. Pooled TRB libraries were sequenced on an Illumina MiSeq with a v3 150-cycle kit. The published analysis was carried out like this. Analysis of repertoires was carried out in R inside a reproducible Nextflow workflow spanning QC, data transformation and analysis. Custom analyses were implemented in LymphoSeq2, an R package for AIRR-Seq data exploration. A handful of samples that yielded fewer than 5000 total TRB sequences were excluded, so that 150 to 200 HIV repertoires were analyzed. Among the approximately 180 retained HIV repertoires, 55 to 60 were collected before ART initiation and roughly 130 were collected after ART initiation. Repertoires were downsampled to 5000 TRB nucleotide sequences, and summary statistics were averaged over 100 downsampling iterations. The analysis kept only TRB sequences whose CDR3 regions were at least seven amino acids long. A Shannon entropy-derived clonality score and the Gini coefficient were used to measure diversity. In the repertoire networks, any two of the top 5000 CDR3 amino acid sequences were connected whenever the two sequences differed by an edit distance of one. GLIPH2 predicted antigen specificity groups and MHC restriction for TRB CDR3 amino acid sequences. Known CMV, EBV, HIV or tissue antigen associations were flagged by matching CDR3 amino acid sequences against VDJdb and McPAS-TCR. Pre-ART, post-ART and control groups were compared with Wilcoxon signed-rank tests and Holm-Bonferroni correction. Held by TCRdb, this immuneACCESS table contains in-frame sequences only and omits some clones. Under half of the omission traces to an unresolved V gene where checked; the cause of the rest is unknown. V and J calls and clone size are those listed in that table; D and trimming were worked out from the DNA. The sample records 35,000 or so clones, 90% to 95% of which are singletons. The ten largest clones take up roughly 3.9% of the sample.

The source material was unsorted PBMCs, sampled 4.1 years after starting antiretroviral therapy. This sequence was found in a woman between 45 and 65 years old with HIV. The chain is made from TRBV19 and TRBJ2-1; TRBD1 is a possible D gene, resting on 6 matching bases. The sequenced DNA: TGTGCCAGTACGGGCAGGGGCGACTCCTACAATGAGCAGTTCTTC. This yields the protein CASTGRGDSYNEQFF.